These T cell receptor beta chains were read from a single sample in a study of blood T cell repertoires in COVID-19. Assay: immunoSEQ multiplex PCR; the TCRdb copy retains only in-frame clones and omits some. Here the sample spans fewer than 80,000 clones, 75% to 95% being singletons. The sequenced sample was peripheral blood. The receptors were sampled from a human donor in a cohort sampled during active COVID-19. CDR3s include the opening cysteine and the closing phenylalanine or tryptophan. For some rows the clone size is stated as once, few or many, or as a class when expanded; others skip it.

v_call	clone_size	cdr3_aa
TRBV6-5	NA	CASGDRTYGYTF
TRBV6-5	NA	CASSYLQGNTEAFF
TRBV7-9	NA	CASSLQGQANTEAFF
TRBV11-2	NA	CASSLDFSGGHNEQFF
TRBV7-9	NA	CASRHRTGGYNEQFF
TRBV10-3	once	CAISELAGASYEQYF
TRBV3-1/TRBV3-2	NA	CASSQGTGGSFNEKLFF
TRBV24-1	NA	CATSQGQAYGYTF
TRBV27	NA	CASSLSTFGQGGSGYTF
TRBV19	NA	CASSPYDRDTEAFF
TRBV5-5	NA	CVPPVQGGAINEKLFF
TRBV18	NA	CASSATGAYEQYF
TRBV10-2	NA	CASSELEQGDNSPLHF
TRBV6-5	once	CARGIHTIYF
TRBV12-5	NA	CASVPSNYGTEAFF
TRBV5-1	NA	CASSPGTSTDTQYF
TRBV2	NA	CASSLSGAGQPQHF
TRBV6-5	NA	CASGNNQPQHF
TRBV3-1/TRBV3-2	NA	CASSGGGRPSTDTQYF
TRBV7-9	NA	CASSSGQGQSREQYF
TRBV15	NA	CATSRDPQGVGELFF
TRBV7-8	NA	CASSFRTLGNTEAFF